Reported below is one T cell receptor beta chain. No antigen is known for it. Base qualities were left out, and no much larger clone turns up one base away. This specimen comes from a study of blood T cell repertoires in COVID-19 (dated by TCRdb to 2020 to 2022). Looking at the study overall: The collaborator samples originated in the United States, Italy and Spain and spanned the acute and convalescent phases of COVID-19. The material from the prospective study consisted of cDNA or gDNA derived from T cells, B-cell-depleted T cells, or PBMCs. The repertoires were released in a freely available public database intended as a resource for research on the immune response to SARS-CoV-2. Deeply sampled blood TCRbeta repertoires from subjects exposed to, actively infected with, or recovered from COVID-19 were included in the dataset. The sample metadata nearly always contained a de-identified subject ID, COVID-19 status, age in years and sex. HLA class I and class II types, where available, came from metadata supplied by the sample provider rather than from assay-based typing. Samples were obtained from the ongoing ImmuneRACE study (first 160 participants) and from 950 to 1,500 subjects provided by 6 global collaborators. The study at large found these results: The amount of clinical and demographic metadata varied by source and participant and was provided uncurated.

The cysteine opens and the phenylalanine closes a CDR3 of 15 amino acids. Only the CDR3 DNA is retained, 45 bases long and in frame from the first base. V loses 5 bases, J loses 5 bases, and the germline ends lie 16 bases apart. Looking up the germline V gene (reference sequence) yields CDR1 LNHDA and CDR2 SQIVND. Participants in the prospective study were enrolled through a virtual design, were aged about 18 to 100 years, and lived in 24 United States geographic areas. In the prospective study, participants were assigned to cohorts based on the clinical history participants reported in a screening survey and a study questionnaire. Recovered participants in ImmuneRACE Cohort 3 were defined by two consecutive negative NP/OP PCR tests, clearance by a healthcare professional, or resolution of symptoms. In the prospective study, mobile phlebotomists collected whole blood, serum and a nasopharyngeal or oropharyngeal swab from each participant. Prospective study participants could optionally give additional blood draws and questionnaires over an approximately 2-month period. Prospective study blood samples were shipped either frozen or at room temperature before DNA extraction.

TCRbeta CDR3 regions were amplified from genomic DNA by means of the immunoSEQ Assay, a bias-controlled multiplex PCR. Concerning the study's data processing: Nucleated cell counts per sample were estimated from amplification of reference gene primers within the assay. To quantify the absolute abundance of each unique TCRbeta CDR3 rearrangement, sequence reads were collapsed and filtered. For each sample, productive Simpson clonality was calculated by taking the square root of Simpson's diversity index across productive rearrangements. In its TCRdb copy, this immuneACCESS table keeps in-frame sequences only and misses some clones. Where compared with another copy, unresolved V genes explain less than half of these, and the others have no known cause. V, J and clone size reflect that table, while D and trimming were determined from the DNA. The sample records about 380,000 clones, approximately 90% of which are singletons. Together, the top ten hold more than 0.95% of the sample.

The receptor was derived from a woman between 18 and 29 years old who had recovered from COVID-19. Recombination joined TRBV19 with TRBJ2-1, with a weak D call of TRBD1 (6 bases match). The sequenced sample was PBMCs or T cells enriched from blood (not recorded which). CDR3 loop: CASSGLRTVNNEQFF. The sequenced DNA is TGTGCCAGTAGTGGGCTTCGGACAGTCAACAATGAGCAGTTCTTC.